This T cell receptor (beta chain) was captured by sequencing in a study of T cell responses to AZD1222 COVID-19 vaccine. In germline, CDR1 is MNHEY, CDR2 SMNVEV (reference sequence). This CDR3 region has 11 residues. V was trimmed by 6 bases and J by 3 bases, leaving 6 bases between them. Measured with immunoSEQ multiplex PCR; TCRdb has only the in-frame clones, and not every one. The table lists some 150,000 clones, under 95% of them singletons. This clone has a single count. Its antigen is unidentified. Notes on the study in general: As reported, nearly half of all spike-specific TCRs target variant regions that are unmutated.

Source: peripheral blood, taken on day 0 of AZD1222 vaccination. The clonotype originates from an adult in good health. The chain has TRBV27 and TRBJ2-7, with D unresolved. The CDR3 region is CASRDNYEQYF. The CDR3 DNA reads TGTGCCAGCAGAGACAACTACGAGCAGTACTTC.